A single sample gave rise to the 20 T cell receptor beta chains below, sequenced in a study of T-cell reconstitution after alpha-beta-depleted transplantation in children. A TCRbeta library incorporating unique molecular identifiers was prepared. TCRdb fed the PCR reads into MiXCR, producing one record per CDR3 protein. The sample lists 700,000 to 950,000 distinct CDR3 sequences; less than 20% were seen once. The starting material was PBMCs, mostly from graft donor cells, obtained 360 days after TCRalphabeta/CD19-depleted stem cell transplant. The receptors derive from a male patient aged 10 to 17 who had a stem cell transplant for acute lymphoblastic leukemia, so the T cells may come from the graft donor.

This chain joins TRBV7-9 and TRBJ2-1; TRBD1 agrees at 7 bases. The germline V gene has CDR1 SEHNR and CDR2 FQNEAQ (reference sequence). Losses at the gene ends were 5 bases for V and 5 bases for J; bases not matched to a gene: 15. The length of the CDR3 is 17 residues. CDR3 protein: CASSPPRPGQTHNEQFF. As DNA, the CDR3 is TGTGCCAGCAGCCCGCCCCGCCCGGGACAGACGCACAATGAGCAGTTCTTC.

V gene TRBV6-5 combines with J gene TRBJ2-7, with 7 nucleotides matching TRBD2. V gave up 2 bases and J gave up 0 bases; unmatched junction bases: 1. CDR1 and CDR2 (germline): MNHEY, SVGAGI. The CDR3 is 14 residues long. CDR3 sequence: CASSYGTISYEQYF. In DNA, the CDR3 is TGTGCCAGCAGTTACGGGACTATCTCCTACGAGCAGTACTTC.

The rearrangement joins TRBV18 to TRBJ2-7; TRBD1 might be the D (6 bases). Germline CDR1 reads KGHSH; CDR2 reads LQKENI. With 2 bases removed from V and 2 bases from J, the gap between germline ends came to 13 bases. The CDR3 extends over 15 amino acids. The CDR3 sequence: CASSPSDSEAYEQYF. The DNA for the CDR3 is TGTGCCAGCTCACCATCGGACAGCGAGGCCTACGAGCAGTACTTC.

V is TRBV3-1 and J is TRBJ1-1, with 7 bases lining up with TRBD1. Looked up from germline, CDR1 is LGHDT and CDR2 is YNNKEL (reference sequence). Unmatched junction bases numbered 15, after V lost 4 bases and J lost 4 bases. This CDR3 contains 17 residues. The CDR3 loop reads CASSLLLRGQTGTEAFF. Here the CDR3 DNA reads TGTGCCAGCAGCCTCCTGCTGAGGGGGCAGACGGGCACTGAAGCTTTCTTT.

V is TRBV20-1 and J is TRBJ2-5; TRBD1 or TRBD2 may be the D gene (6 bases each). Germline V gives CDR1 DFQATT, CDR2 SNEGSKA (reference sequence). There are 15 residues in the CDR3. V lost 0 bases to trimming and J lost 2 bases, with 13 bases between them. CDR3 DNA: TGCAGTGCTAGAGATAGGCGGGACATTCAAGAGACCCAGTACTTC. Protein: CSARDRRDIQETQYF.

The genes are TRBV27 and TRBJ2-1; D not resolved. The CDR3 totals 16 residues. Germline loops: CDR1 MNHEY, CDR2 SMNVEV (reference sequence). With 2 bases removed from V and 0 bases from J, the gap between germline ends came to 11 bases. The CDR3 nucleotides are TGTGCCAGCAGTTTAAGGGAATGGTACTCCTACAATGAGCAGTTCTTC. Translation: CASSLREWYSYNEQFF.

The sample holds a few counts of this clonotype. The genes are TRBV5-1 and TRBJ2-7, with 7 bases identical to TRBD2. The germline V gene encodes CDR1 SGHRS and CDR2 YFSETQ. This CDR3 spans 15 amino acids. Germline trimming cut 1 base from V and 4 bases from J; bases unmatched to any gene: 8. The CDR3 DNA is TGCGCCAGCAGCTTGATACTAGCGTCCACATACGAGCAGTACTTC. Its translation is CASSLILASTYEQYF.

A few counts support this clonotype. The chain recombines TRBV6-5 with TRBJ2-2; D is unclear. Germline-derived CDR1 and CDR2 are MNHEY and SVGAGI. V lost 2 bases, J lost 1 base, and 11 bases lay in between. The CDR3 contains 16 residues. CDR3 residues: CASSYGPPQNTGELFF. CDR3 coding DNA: TGTGCCAGCAGTTACGGACCACCTCAGAACACCGGGGAGCTGTTTTTT.

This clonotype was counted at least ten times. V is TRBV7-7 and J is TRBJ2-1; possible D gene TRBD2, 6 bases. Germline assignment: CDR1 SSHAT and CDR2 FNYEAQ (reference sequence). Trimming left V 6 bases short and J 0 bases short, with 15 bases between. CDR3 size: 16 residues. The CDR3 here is CASSPTSASSYNEQFF. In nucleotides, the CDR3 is TGTGCCAGCAGTCCGACTAGTGCTAGCTCCTACAATGAGCAGTTCTTC.

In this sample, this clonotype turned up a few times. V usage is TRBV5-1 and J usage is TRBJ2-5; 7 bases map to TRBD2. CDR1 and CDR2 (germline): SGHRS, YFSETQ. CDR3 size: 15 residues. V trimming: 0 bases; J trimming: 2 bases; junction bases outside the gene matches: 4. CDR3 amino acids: CASSLASGVQETQYF. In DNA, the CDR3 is TGCGCCAGCAGCTTGGCTAGCGGAGTACAAGAGACCCAGTACTTC.

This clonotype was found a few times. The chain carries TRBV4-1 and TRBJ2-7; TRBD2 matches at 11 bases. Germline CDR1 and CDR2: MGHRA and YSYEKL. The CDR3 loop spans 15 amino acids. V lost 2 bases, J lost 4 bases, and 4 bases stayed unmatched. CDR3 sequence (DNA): TGCGCCAGCAGCCAAACTAGCGGGAGCGGTTACGAGCAGTACTTC. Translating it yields CASSQTSGSGYEQYF.

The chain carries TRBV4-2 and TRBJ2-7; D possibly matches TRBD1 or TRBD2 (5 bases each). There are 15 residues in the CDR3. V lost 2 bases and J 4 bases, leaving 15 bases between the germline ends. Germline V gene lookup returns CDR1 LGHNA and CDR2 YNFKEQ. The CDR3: CASSQRGRIPYEQYF. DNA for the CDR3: TGTGCCAGCAGCCAACGGGGCAGGATTCCTTACGAGCAGTACTTC.

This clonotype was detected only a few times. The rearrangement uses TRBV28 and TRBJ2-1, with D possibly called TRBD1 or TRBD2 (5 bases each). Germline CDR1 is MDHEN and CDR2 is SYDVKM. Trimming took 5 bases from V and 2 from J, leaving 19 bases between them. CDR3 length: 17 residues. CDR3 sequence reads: CASSPLGVAVAYNEQFF. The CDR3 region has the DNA TGTGCCAGCAGTCCTTTGGGGGTAGCAGTGGCCTACAATGAGCAGTTCTTC.

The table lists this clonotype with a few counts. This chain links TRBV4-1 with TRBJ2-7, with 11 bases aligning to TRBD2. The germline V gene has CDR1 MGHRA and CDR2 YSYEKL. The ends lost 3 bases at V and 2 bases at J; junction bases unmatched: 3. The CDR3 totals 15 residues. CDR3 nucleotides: TGCGCCAGCAGCCAGGGACTAGCGGAAACCTACGAGCAGTACTTC. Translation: CASSQGLAETYEQYF.

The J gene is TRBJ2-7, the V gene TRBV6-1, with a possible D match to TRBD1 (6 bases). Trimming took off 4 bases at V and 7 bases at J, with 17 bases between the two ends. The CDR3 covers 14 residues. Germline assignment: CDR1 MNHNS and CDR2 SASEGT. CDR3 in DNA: TGTGCCAGCAGTGCGGACCTCGCTAGGGGGGAGCAGTACTTC. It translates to CASSADLARGEQYF.

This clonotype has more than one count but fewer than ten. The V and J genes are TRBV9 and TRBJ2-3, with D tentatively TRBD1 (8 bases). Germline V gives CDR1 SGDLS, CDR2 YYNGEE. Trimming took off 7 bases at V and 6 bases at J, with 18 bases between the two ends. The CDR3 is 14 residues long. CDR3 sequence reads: CASSQGARGDTQYF. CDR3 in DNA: TGTGCCAGCTCCCAGGGGGCGCGGGGGGATACGCAGTATTTT.

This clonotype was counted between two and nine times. In DNA form, the CDR3 reads TGTGCCAGCAAGTTGCCTAGCGGAGGGGGGTCAAACACCGGGGAGCTGTTTTTT. This translates into CASKLPSGGGSNTGELFF. V and J are TRBV2 and TRBJ2-2; possible D gene TRBD2, 7 bases. CDR1 and CDR2 (germline): SNHLY, FYNNEI. The CDR3 has 18 residues. Trimming removed 7 bases from V and 2 bases from J, with 23 bases in between.

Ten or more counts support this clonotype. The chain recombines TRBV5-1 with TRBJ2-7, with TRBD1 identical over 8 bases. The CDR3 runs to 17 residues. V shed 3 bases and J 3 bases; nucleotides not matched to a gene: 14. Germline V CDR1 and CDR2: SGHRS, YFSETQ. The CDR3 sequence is CASSYNWDRRRLYEQYF. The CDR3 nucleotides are TGCGCCAGCAGCTACAATTGGGACAGGCGGAGACTCTACGAGCAGTACTTC.

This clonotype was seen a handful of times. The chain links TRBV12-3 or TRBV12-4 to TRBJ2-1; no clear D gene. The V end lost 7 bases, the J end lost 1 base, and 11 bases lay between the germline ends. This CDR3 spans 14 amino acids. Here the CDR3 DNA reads TGTGCCAGCACGTCCGGGTGGTCCTACAATGAGCAGTTCTTC. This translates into CASTSGWSYNEQFF.

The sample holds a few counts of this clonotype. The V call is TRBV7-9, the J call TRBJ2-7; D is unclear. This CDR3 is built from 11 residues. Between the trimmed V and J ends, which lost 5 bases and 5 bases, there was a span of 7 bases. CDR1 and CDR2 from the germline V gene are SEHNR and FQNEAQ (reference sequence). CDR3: CASSTHHEQYF. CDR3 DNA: TGTGCCAGCAGCACGCACCACGAGCAGTACTTC. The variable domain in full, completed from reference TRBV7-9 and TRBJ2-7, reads DTGVSQNPRHKITKRGQNVTFRCDPISEHNRLYWYRQTLGQGPEFLTYFQNEAQLEKSRLLSDRFSAERPKGSFSTLEIQRTEQGDSAMYLCASSTHHEQYFGPGTRLTVT.